Below are 21 T cell receptor beta chains sequenced from a single sample in a study of blood T cell repertoires in COVID-19. This table comes from immunoSEQ multiplex PCR, and its TCRdb copy is limited to in-frame clones, with some not included. The sample holds around 230,000 clones, approximately 83% seen once. Material: PBMCs or T cells enriched from blood (not recorded which). Receptors were obtained from a woman aged 40 to 50 with acute COVID-19.

The chain has TRBV18 and TRBJ1-1, with unresolved D. Trimming removed 3 bases at V and 4 bases at J, with 12 bases between. CDR3 size: 14 residues. Germline V gene data show CDR1 as KGHSH and CDR2 as LQKENI. The CDR3 DNA is TGTGCCAGCTCACCGGTTACAGTTACCACTGAAGCTTTCTTT. Protein product: CASSPVTVTTEAFF.

The V gene is TRBV19, the J gene TRBJ2-4; TRBD2 agrees at 7 bases. The CDR3 has 18 residues. V was pared by 4 bases and J by 0 bases, with 12 bases of the junction left unmatched. The germline CDR1 and CDR2 sequences are LNHDA and SQIVND (reference sequence). The CDR3 region is CASSTIDREGIAKNIQYF. In nucleotides, the CDR3 is TGTGCCAGTAGTACTATAGATAGGGAGGGGATAGCCAAAAACATTCAGTACTTC.

This clone came up a few times. The chain is built from TRBV5-6 and TRBJ1-1; D is unresolved. The CDR3 is 14 residues long. With 0 bases removed from V and 1 base from J, the gap between germline ends came to 7 bases. In germline, CDR1 is SGHDT, CDR2 YYEEEE. This CDR3 reads CASSLGLQNTEAFF. Here the CDR3 DNA reads TGTGCCAGCAGCTTGGGGTTACAGAACACTGAAGCTTTCTTT.

The gene calls are TRBV10-1 and TRBJ2-7; 7 bases fit TRBD1. Per germline, CDR1 WNHNN and CDR2 SYGVQD (reference sequence). This CDR3 has 16 residues. Trimming cost V 4 bases and J 0 bases; bases outside gene matches: 9. The CDR3 sequence is CASSGGQKYSSYEQYF. DNA for the CDR3: TGCGCCAGCAGTGGGGGACAGAAATATTCCTCCTACGAGCAGTACTTC.

This clone showed up just once. The same CDR3 also results from other DNA sequences found in this sample. The rearrangement joins TRBV9 to TRBJ2-7, with 9 bases lining up with TRBD2. CDR3 length: 15 residues. CDR1 and CDR2 (germline): SGDLS, YYNGEE. With 0 bases clipped from V and 0 bases from J, the junction kept 1 base outside the gene matches. For the CDR3, the DNA is TGTGCCAGCAGCGTAGGTAGCGGGAGCTCCTACGAGCAGTACTTC. It yields the protein CASSVGSGSSYEQYF. Full variable domain (missing parts from reference TRBV9 and TRBJ2-7): DSGVTQTPKHLITATGQRVTLRCSPRSGDLSVYWYQQSLDQGLQFLIQYYNGEERAKGNILERFSAQQFPDLHSELNLSSLELGDSALYFCASSVGSGSSYEQYFGPGTRLTVT.

This rearrangement joins TRBV14 to TRBJ1-6, with a possible D match to TRBD1 (6 bases). Trimming removed 8 bases at V and 4 bases at J, with 15 bases between. This CDR3 spans 15 amino acids. Germline values: CDR1 SGHDN, CDR2 FVKESK. The CDR3 region is CASSRGGQYNSPLHF. The CDR3 DNA reads TGTGCCAGCTCCCGAGGAGGACAGTATAATTCACCCCTCCACTTT. The full variable domain, its missing parts supplied by reference TRBV14 and TRBJ1-6, is EAGVTQFPSHSVIEKGQTVTLRCDPISGHDNLYWYRRVMGKEIKFLLHFVKESKQDESGMPNNRFLAERTGGTYSTLKVQPAELEDSGVYFCASSRGGQYNSPLHFGNGTRLTVT.

The chain carries TRBV4-2 and TRBJ2-1; 7 bases are shared with TRBD2. Per the germline V gene, CDR1 is LGHNA and CDR2 is YNFKEQ. The CDR3 is made up of 15 amino acids. J lost 9 bases, V lost 0 bases, and 8 bases had no gene match. The CDR3 region is CASSQESGIRAEQFF. CDR3 nucleotide sequence: TGTGCCAGCAGCCAAGAGAGCGGGATTAGGGCTGAGCAGTTCTTC.

The chain carries TRBV5-4 and TRBJ2-1; 9 nucleotides match TRBD1. CDR1 and CDR2 from the germline V gene are SGHNT and YYREEE (reference sequence). V lost 4 bases to trimming and J lost 3 bases; unmatched junction nucleotides: 8. CDR3 length: 16 residues. The CDR3 protein is CASSRGQGVLYNEQFF. The CDR3 coding sequence is TGTGCCAGCAGCCGGGGACAGGGAGTACTCTACAATGAGCAGTTCTTC.

The rearrangement links TRBV5-5 to TRBJ1-3; TRBD1 is a possible D gene (5 bases). CDR3 length: 14 amino acids. Trimming cost V 4 bases and J 4 bases, with 12 bases left between them. The germline V gene has CDR1 SGHKS and CDR2 YYEKEE (reference sequence). The CDR3 region is CASSQGVSGNTIYF. The DNA of the CDR3 is TGTGCCAGCAGCCAAGGGGTTTCCGGAAACACCATATATTTT.

The rearrangement uses TRBV6-5 and TRBJ2-2; no clear D. There are 14 residues in the CDR3. CDR1 is MNHEY, CDR2 SVGAGI, per germline. Between the trimmed V and J ends, which lost 4 bases and 5 bases, there was a span of 11 bases. The CDR3 DNA is TGTGCCAGCAGTTCGACACATGCTACCGGGGAGCTGTTTTTT. The encoded protein is CASSSTHATGELFF.

The chain carries TRBV7-2 and TRBJ2-2; unclear D gene. Germline assignment: CDR1 SGHTA and CDR2 FQGNSA. Trimming removed 1 base at V and 4 bases at J, with 10 bases between. The CDR3 spans 15 residues. DNA of the CDR3: TGTGCCAGCAGCTTAGAATTCGTCGGCACCGGGGAGCTGTTTTTT. This encodes CASSLEFVGTGELFF.

This chain uses TRBV2 with TRBJ1-6; D is perhaps TRBD1 (6 bases). V was shortened by 2 bases and J by 4 bases, with 18 bases between the two germline ends. From germline, CDR1 is SNHLY and CDR2 FYNNEI. This CDR3 spans 18 amino acids. The CDR3 DNA reads TGTGCCAGCAGTGAATGGGGGCAGGGCCAAATGTATAATTCACCCCTCCACTTT. The encoded protein is CASSEWGQGQMYNSPLHF.

This clone was recorded once. A much larger clone differs by one base, so this may be a read error. The chain joins TRBV7-2 to TRBJ2-7; 9 bases align to TRBD1. This CDR3 spans 14 amino acids. From germline, CDR1 is SGHTA and CDR2 FQGNSA. The J segment lost 3 bases and the V segment lost 5 bases, leaving 5 bases of the junction unmatched. CDR3 loop: CASSPPGQGYEQYF. CDR3 DNA sequence: TGTGCCAGCAGCCCACCGGGACAGGGCTACGAGCAGTACTTC.

The CDR3 here is CASSSHGEGRTGELFF. As DNA, the CDR3 is TGTGCCAGCAGCTCCCATGGGGAGGGCCGCACCGGGGAGCTGTTTTTT. The gene calls are TRBV7-9 and TRBJ2-2; 7 bases match TRBD2. Unmatched junction bases numbered 9, after V lost 4 bases and J lost 4 bases. Germline loops: CDR1 SEHNR, CDR2 FQNEAQ (reference sequence). The CDR3 runs 16 residues.

The chain employs TRBV18 and TRBJ1-1; D remains unclear. V dropped 3 bases and J dropped 6 bases, with 11 bases sitting between them. This CDR3 is built from 13 residues. CDR1 and CDR2 from the germline V gene are KGHSH and LQKENI. CDR3 sequence: CASSPEPGAEAFF. In DNA form, the CDR3 reads TGTGCCAGCTCACCCGAACCGGGAGCTGAAGCTTTCTTT. The full variable domain, its missing parts supplied by reference TRBV18 and TRBJ1-1, is NAGVMQNPRHLVRRRGQEARLRCSPMKGHSHVYWYRQLPEEGLKFMVYLQKENIIDESGMPKERFSAEFPKEGPSILRIQQVVRGDSAAYFCASSPEPGAEAFFGQGTRLTVV.

This clone was recorded only once. The chain combines TRBV4-1 with TRBJ2-2; D unresolved. The V end lost 1 base, the J end lost 5 bases, and 5 bases lay between the germline ends. Germline CDR1 and CDR2: MGHRA and YSYEKL. CDR3 length: 13 amino acids. This chain's CDR3 is CASSQVATGELFF. In DNA form, the CDR3 reads TGCGCCAGCAGCCAAGTAGCAACCGGGGAGCTGTTTTTT.

This clone appeared a few times. The chain combines TRBV19 with TRBJ2-3; 11 bases match TRBD1. The CDR3 is made up of 15 amino acids. Trimming removed 5 bases from V and 5 bases from J; junction bases left unmatched: 6. Germline CDR1 is LNHDA and CDR2 is SQIVND (reference sequence). The CDR3 bases are TGTGCCAGTAGTGCACGGACAGGGGGCGGAGATACGCAGTATTTT. Translation gives CASSARTGGGDTQYF.

This chain uses TRBV6-5 with TRBJ1-4; D possibly corresponds to TRBD1 (6 bases). With 5 bases removed from V and 0 bases from J, the gap between germline ends came to 10 bases. The CDR3 runs to 15 residues. Looked up from germline, CDR1 is MNHEY and CDR2 is SVGAGI. CDR3 loop: CASSRTAATNEKLFF. Here the CDR3 DNA reads TGTGCCAGCAGTAGGACAGCCGCAACTAATGAAAAACTGTTTTTT.

This rearrangement joins TRBV10-1 to TRBJ2-1; D is unresolved. Germline V gene lookup returns CDR1 WNHNN and CDR2 SYGVQD (reference sequence). The length of the CDR3 is 13 residues. The V gene lost 3 bases and the J gene lost 0 bases, with 3 bases spanning the gap. The chain's CDR3 is CASSDYSYNEQFF. In DNA form, the CDR3 reads TGCGCCAGCAGTGATTACTCCTACAATGAGCAGTTCTTC.

The genes are TRBV19 and TRBJ1-5; D ambiguous. The CDR3 has 15 residues. The germline V gene has CDR1 LNHDA and CDR2 SQIVND (reference sequence). Between the trimmed V and J ends, which lost 3 bases and 6 bases, there was a span of 15 bases. CDR3 DNA: TGTGCCAGTAGTATTTTGGTGGACTCTACTCAGCCCCAGCATTTT. Amino acids: CASSILVDSTQPQHF.

The chain recombines TRBV18 with TRBJ1-5, with 7 bases aligning to TRBD1. Germline CDR1 is KGHSH and CDR2 is LQKENI. The CDR3 runs to 15 residues. Losses at the gene ends were 5 bases for V and 1 base for J; bases not matched to a gene: 5. CDR3 bases: TGTGCCAGCTCAATGGACAGGCAAAGCAATCAGCCCCAGCATTTT. The encoded protein is CASSMDRQSNQPQHF.